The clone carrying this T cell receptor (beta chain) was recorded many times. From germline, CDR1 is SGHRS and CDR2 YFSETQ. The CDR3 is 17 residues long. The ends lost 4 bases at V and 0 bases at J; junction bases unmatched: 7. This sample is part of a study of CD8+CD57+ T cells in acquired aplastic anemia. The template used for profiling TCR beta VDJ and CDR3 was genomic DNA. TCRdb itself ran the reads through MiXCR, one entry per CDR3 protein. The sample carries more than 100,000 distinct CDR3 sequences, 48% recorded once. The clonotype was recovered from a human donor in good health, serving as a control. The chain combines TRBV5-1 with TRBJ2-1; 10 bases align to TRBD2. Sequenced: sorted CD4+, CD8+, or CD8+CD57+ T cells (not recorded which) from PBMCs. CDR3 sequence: CASSRTSGATSYNEQFF. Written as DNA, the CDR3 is TGCGCCAGCAGCCGAACTAGCGGGGCTACCTCCTACAATGAGCAGTTCTTC.